The next 23 T cell receptor beta chains were all read from a single sample in a study of cytomegalovirus exposure and HLA in healthy donors. PCR employed 60 Vbeta and 13 Jbeta primers. Libraries were prepared by immunoSEQ multiplex PCR; TCRdb keeps only in-frame clonotypes and omits some of them. The sample lists about 200,000 clones, over 75% seen once, with about 2.2% in the top ten. The sequenced sample was PBMCs. The source is a woman in her fifties or sixties in good health and CMV-seronegative.

The chain links TRBV29-1 to TRBJ2-2; 7 bases match TRBD2. CDR1 is SQVTM, CDR2 ANQGSEA, per germline. The CDR3 runs to 14 residues. With V trimmed by 8 bases and J by 1 base, 7 bases remained unmatched. The CDR3 loop reads CSIWERENTGELFF. CDR3 in DNA: TGCAGCATCTGGGAGCGGGAGAACACCGGGGAGCTGTTTTTT.

The rearrangement links TRBV10-3 to TRBJ2-3, with 7 bases matching TRBD2. Per the germline V gene, CDR1 is ENHRY and CDR2 is SYGVKD. The junction had 4 bases not matched to a gene; V was cut back by 0 bases and J by 4 bases. The CDR3 extends over 15 amino acids. In DNA, the CDR3 is TGTGCCATCAGTGAGTCTGGACTAGAATCAGATACGCAGTATTTT. Translating gives CAISESGLESDTQYF.

The rearrangement links TRBV4-1 to TRBJ2-1, with D possibly being TRBD1 (5 bases). The length of the CDR3 is 14 residues. The V gene lost 5 bases and the J gene lost 8 bases, with 16 bases spanning the gap. The germline V gene has CDR1 MGHRA and CDR2 YSYEKL. CDR3 protein: CASSTGAAGDEQFF. The CDR3 DNA sequence: TGCGCCAGCAGCACTGGGGCGGCAGGCGATGAGCAGTTCTTC.

This chain links TRBV4-3 with TRBJ2-1; possibly TRBD2 for D (6 bases). The CDR3 has 17 residues. V lost 2 bases to trimming and J lost 4 bases, with 18 bases between them. Germline V gene sequence: CDR1 LGHNA, CDR2 YSLEER. The CDR3 DNA reads as TGCGCCAGCAGCCAACCCCCGGCGCTAGCGAGATACAATGAGCAGTTCTTC. This codes for CASSQPPALARYNEQFF.

The rearrangement uses TRBV13 and TRBJ2-7; 7 nucleotides agree with TRBD1. There are 14 residues in the CDR3. Germline loops: CDR1 PRHDT, CDR2 FYEKMQ (reference sequence). The ends lost 3 bases at V and 9 bases at J; junction bases unmatched: 11. For the CDR3, the DNA is TGTGCCAGCAGCTTCCGACAGGGAAGAATTGGGCAGTACTTC. It yields the protein CASSFRQGRIGQYF.

V gene TRBV25-1 combines with J gene TRBJ2-1; 9 positions match TRBD1. The CDR3 consists of 15 residues. CDR1 and CDR2 from the germline V gene are MGHDK and SYGVNS. V gave up 7 bases and J gave up 8 bases; unmatched junction bases: 12. CDR3 protein: CASTTPGQGWDEQFF. The CDR3 nucleotides read TGTGCCAGCACTACTCCGGGACAGGGTTGGGATGAGCAGTTCTTC. Filled out from reference TRBV25-1 and TRBJ2-1, the complete variable domain reads EADIYQTPRYLVIGTGKKITLECSQTMGHDKMYWYQQDPGMELHLIHYSYGVNSTEKGDLSSESTVSRIRTEHFPLTLESARPSHTSQYLCASTTPGQGWDEQFFGPGTRLTVL.

This clone was picked up a small number of times. The rearrangement uses TRBV28 and TRBJ2-7; 8 nucleotides agree with TRBD1. Germline CDR1 MDHEN, CDR2 SYDVKM. The CDR3 loop spans 15 amino acids. V trimming: 6 bases; J trimming: 2 bases; junction bases outside the gene matches: 9. CDR3 nucleotide sequence: TGTGCCAGCAGCTCGTCCGGGACAGGACCCTACGAGCAGTACTTC. Protein sequence: CASSSSGTGPYEQYF. Full variable domain (missing parts from reference TRBV28 and TRBJ2-7): DVKVTQSSRYLVKRTGEKVFLECVQDMDHENMFWYRQDPGLGLRLIYFSYDVKMKEKGDIPEGYSVSREKKERFSLILESASTNQTSMYLCASSSSGTGPYEQYFGPGTRLTVT.

The rearrangement links TRBV6-1 to TRBJ1-2; 10 bases agree with TRBD1. Germline CDR1 MNHNS, CDR2 SASEGT. The CDR3 extends over 15 amino acids. V shed 6 bases, J shed 2 bases, and the junction held 6 bases outside the gene matches. CDR3 DNA sequence: TGTGCCAGCAGGGGCGACAGGGGGCGCAACTATGGCTACACCTTC. Translation gives CASRGDRGRNYGYTF.

The chain carries TRBV27 and TRBJ2-7; D is ambiguous. Trimming took off 5 bases at V and 3 bases at J, with 14 bases between the two ends. In germline, CDR1 is MNHEY, CDR2 SMNVEV (reference sequence). This CDR3 spans 14 amino acids. The CDR3 DNA is TGTGCCAGCAGTCTCGGTACAGCCTACTACGAGCAGTACTTC. Translated, it gives CASSLGTAYYEQYF.

V gene TRBV7-2 combines with J gene TRBJ1-2, with 9 bases matching TRBD1. The CDR3 is made up of 13 amino acids. Trimming at V came to 5 bases and at J to 6 bases, leaving 4 bases not matched to a gene. The germline CDR1 and CDR2 sequences are SGHTA and FQGNSA. CDR3 protein: CASSHGTGNGYTF. DNA for the CDR3: TGTGCCAGCAGCCATGGGACAGGGAATGGCTACACCTTC.

The rearrangement links TRBV28 to TRBJ2-7; 12 nucleotides align to TRBD2. The germline CDR1 and CDR2 sequences are MDHEN and SYDVKM. This CDR3 region has 15 residues. The ends lost 3 bases at V and 6 bases at J; junction bases unmatched: 6. The CDR3: CASSLVLAGGVEQYF. The CDR3 nucleotides read TGTGCCAGCAGTTTGGTACTAGCGGGAGGTGTCGAGCAGTACTTC. Full variable domain (rest looked up from reference TRBV28 and TRBJ2-7): DVKVTQSSRYLVKRTGEKVFLECVQDMDHENMFWYRQDPGLGLRLIYFSYDVKMKEKGDIPEGYSVSREKKERFSLILESASTNQTSMYLCASSLVLAGGVEQYFGPGTRLTVT.

This chain uses TRBV5-1 with TRBJ2-5; 8 bases are shared with TRBD1. The J call may be faulty, since TRBJ2-7 better matches the DNA end. This CDR3 is 14 amino acids long. CDR1 is SGHRS and CDR2 is YFSETQ in the germline V gene. CDR3 DNA sequence: TGCGCCAGCAGCTTATGGACAGGGCAAGACGAGCAGTACTTC. Residues: CASSLWTGQDEQYF.

The gene calls are TRBV28 and TRBJ2-1, with 13 bases aligning to TRBD2. The V gene's germline CDR1 is MDHEN and CDR2 SYDVKM. The length of the CDR3 is 15 residues. V was pared by 4 bases and J by 5 bases, with 2 bases of the junction left unmatched. The CDR3 nucleotides are TGTGCCAGCAGTTCCGGGACTAGCGGGGACAATGAGCAGTTCTTC. Residues: CASSSGTSGDNEQFF.

This clone was observed a single time. In DNA, the CDR3 is TGTGCCAGCCCCCAGGGACTAGCGGGAGGTGGGTTAACAGATACGCAGTATTTT. It codes for CASPQGLAGGGLTDTQYF. J is TRBJ2-3 and V is TRBV18; 15 nucleotides line up with TRBD2. CDR3 length: 18 residues. Germline assignment: CDR1 KGHSH and CDR2 LQKENI. V lost 8 bases, J lost 3 bases, and 12 bases stayed unmatched.

The rearrangement uses TRBV9 and TRBJ1-3; the D is unclear. Trimming removed 0 bases at V and 0 bases at J, with 4 bases between. Germline-derived CDR1 and CDR2 are SGDLS and YYNGEE. This CDR3 region has 14 residues. The CDR3: CASSVDYSGNTIYF. The CDR3 DNA follows: TGTGCCAGCAGCGTAGACTACTCTGGAAACACCATATATTTT.

The V call is TRBV7-9, the J call TRBJ1-5, with 9 bases identical to TRBD1. CDR3 size: 16 residues. The ends lost 5 bases at V and 4 bases at J; junction bases unmatched: 9. Germline lookup yields CDR1 SEHNR and CDR2 FQNEAQ (reference sequence). The CDR3 protein is CASSPSGQGLNQPQHF. The CDR3 region has the DNA TGTGCCAGCAGCCCATCCGGACAGGGGTTAAATCAGCCCCAGCATTTT.

The chain employs TRBV7-2 and TRBJ2-7; 11 bases are shared with TRBD2. CDR1 is SGHTA and CDR2 is FQGNSA in the germline V gene. The trim removed 5 bases at V and 0 bases at J, leaving 6 bases unmatched. The CDR3 has 16 amino acids. This CDR3 reads CASSRLGTSGSYEQYF. Written as DNA, the CDR3 is TGTGCCAGCAGCCGCCTGGGGACTAGCGGCTCCTACGAGCAGTACTTC.

This clone was detected a few times. This chain connects TRBV7-8 to TRBJ2-7; 9 positions agree with TRBD2. The CDR3 extends over 16 amino acids. Germline assignment: CDR1 SGHVS and CDR2 FQNEAQ. With V trimmed by 5 bases and J by 4 bases, 12 bases remained unmatched. The CDR3 nucleotides are TGTGCCAGCAGCCACCTGGCGGGGCGGGAGGGGTACGAGCAGTACTTC. As protein: CASSHLAGREGYEQYF. The full variable domain, completed using reference TRBV7-8 and TRBJ2-7, is GAGVSQSPRYKVAKRGQDVALRCDPISGHVSLFWYQQALGQGPEFLTYFQNEAQLDKSGLPSDRFFAERPEGSVSTLKIQRTQQEDSAVYLCASSHLAGREGYEQYFGPGTRLTVT.

The J gene is TRBJ2-7, the V gene TRBV6-5, with 8 nucleotides matching TRBD2. V was clipped by 5 bases and J by 2 bases; unmatched bases: 8. The CDR3 totals 15 residues. Germline CDR1 reads MNHEY; CDR2 reads SVGAGI. The CDR3 spells CASSGLAGLPYEQYF. The CDR3 bases are TGTGCCAGCAGTGGGCTAGCGGGCCTTCCCTACGAGCAGTACTTC.

The chain couples TRBV5-1 to TRBJ2-1; 15 bases align to TRBD2. CDR3 size: 19 residues. Unmatched junction bases numbered 14, after V lost 4 bases and J lost 6 bases. Germline V CDR1 and CDR2: SGHRS, YFSETQ. CDR3 DNA: TGCGCCAGCAGCCCGCGGACTAGCGGGAGGGCCGATTCAGCCAATGAGCAGTTCTTC. Its translation is CASSPRTSGRADSANEQFF.

The V call is TRBV2, the J call TRBJ1-1, with 7 bases matching TRBD1. The J segment lost 5 bases and the V segment lost 5 bases, leaving 11 bases of the junction unmatched. CDR1 is SNHLY, CDR2 FYNNEI, per germline. The CDR3 runs 15 residues. In DNA, the CDR3 is TGTGCCAGCAGTACTCGACGACAGGGTGGAACTGAAGCTTTCTTT. This gives the protein CASSTRRQGGTEAFF.

V usage is TRBV5-6 and J usage is TRBJ2-5; 9 bases fit TRBD2. The CDR3 has 15 residues. Trimming removed 2 bases from V and 5 bases from J; junction bases left unmatched: 7. Germline V gene data show CDR1 as SGHDT and CDR2 as YYEEEE. The CDR3 DNA sequence: TGTGCCAGCAGCTTTGCTCTAGCGGGATTTGAGACCCAGTACTTC. This gives the protein CASSFALAGFETQYF. Variable domain in full (rest from reference TRBV5-6 and TRBJ2-5): DAGVTQSPTHLIKTRGQQVTLRCSPKSGHDTVSWYQQALGQGPQFIFQYYEEEERQRGNFPDRFSGHQFPNYSSELNVNALLLGDSALYLCASSFALAGFETQYFGPGTRLLVL.

The V and J genes are TRBV28 and TRBJ1-5; D is unclear. Germline loops: CDR1 MDHEN, CDR2 SYDVKM. The CDR3 length is 14 residues. Trimming removed 1 base at V and 0 bases at J, with 4 bases between. Here the CDR3 reads CASSLSSSNQPQHF. CDR3 sequence (DNA): TGTGCCAGCAGTTTATCGTCTAGCAATCAGCCCCAGCATTTT.